Below, 20 T cell receptor beta chains from the same sample are listed, as sequenced in a study of Ad26.COV2.S vaccination and SARS-CoV-2 variants. Sample treatment: approximately 18 received Ad26.COV2.S at low or high dose, single or two shots; about five received placebo; per-sample allocation not given. Sampling was performed 63 days after the first vaccine or placebo injection. Clones were sequenced by immunoSEQ multiplex PCR, and TCRdb holds only the in-frame ones, with some missing. The sample consists of 400,000 to 450,000 clones, around 90% of them appearing once. Sequences were derived from peripheral blood, sampled in a trial of Ad26.COV2.S vaccine versus placebo. The origin of the receptors is a person between 18 and 65 years old who received the Ad26.COV2.S COVID-19 vaccine or a placebo.

The chain joins TRBV7-9 to TRBJ1-5; D not certain. The V end was cut by 5 bases, the J end by 11 bases, with 16 bases between. The CDR3 is 13 residues long. The germline V gene encodes CDR1 SEHNR and CDR2 FQNEAQ (reference sequence). Here the CDR3 reads CASSPLNSGAQHF. CDR3 coding DNA: TGTGCCAGCAGCCCCCTCAATTCCGGGGCCCAGCATTTT. Looking up the rest from reference TRBV7-9 and TRBJ1-5 gives the full variable domain: DTGVSQNPRHKITKRGQNVTFRCDPISEHNRLYWYRQTLGQGPEFLTYFQNEAQLEKSRLLSDRFSAERPKGSFSTLEIQRTEQGDSAMYLCASSPLNSGAQHFGDGTRLSIL.

This clone was seen a single time. V usage is TRBV6-6 and J usage is TRBJ1-1; the D gene is possibly TRBD1 (5 bases). The CDR3 runs 14 residues. Trimming took off 6 bases at V and 1 base at J, with 12 bases between the two ends. CDR1 is MNHNY, CDR2 SVGAGI, per germline (reference sequence). The CDR3 DNA follows: TGTGCCAGCAGGTTGACAGCAGAGAACACTGAAGCTTTCTTT. Translating it yields CASRLTAENTEAFF.

The rearrangement joins TRBV11-2 to TRBJ1-3; a weak D match, TRBD1 (5 bases). The CDR3 spans 16 residues. The V and J ends lost 5 bases and 0 bases respectively, with 14 bases between them. CDR1 is SGHAT and CDR2 is FQNNGV in the germline V gene. In nucleotides, the CDR3 is TGTGCCAGCAGCACTATCCAGGGACCCTCTGGAAACACCATATATTTT. Translating gives CASSTIQGPSGNTIYF.

The CDR3 region has the DNA TGTGCCAGCAGTTTCACAGGGGGGCGGGAAAAACTGTTTTTT. The encoded protein is CASSFTGGREKLFF. V gene TRBV28 combines with J gene TRBJ1-4; 8 nucleotides align to TRBD1. The V and J ends lost 3 bases and 8 bases, in that order; junction bases with no gene match: 5. The CDR3 totals 14 residues. Looked up from germline, CDR1 is MDHEN and CDR2 is SYDVKM. Together with reference TRBV28 and TRBJ1-4, the CDR3 gives the full variable domain: DVKVTQSSRYLVKRTGEKVFLECVQDMDHENMFWYRQDPGLGLRLIYFSYDVKMKEKGDIPEGYSVSREKKERFSLILESASTNQTSMYLCASSFTGGREKLFFGSGTQLSVL.

CDR3 DNA: TGTGCCAGCAGGTCCACCCCATTTATCGAGCAGTTCTTC. Protein sequence: CASRSTPFIEQFF. The V gene is TRBV6-5, the J gene TRBJ2-1; D is ambiguous. The CDR3 is 13 amino acids. Looked up from germline, CDR1 is MNHEY and CDR2 is SVGAGI. V was shortened by 6 bases and J by 10 bases, with 16 bases between the two germline ends.

V and J are TRBV9 and TRBJ2-1; D might be TRBD1 or TRBD2, each matching 5 bases. Germline V gene data show CDR1 as SGDLS and CDR2 as YYNGEE. Trimming took off 0 bases at V and 0 bases at J, with 13 bases between the two ends. The CDR3 sequence is 17 residues long. The chain's CDR3 is CASSVDGTGRSYNEQFF. CDR3 nucleotides: TGTGCCAGCAGCGTAGACGGGACGGGACGCTCCTACAATGAGCAGTTCTTC.

This chain joins TRBV4-1 and TRBJ2-3; a possible D gene is TRBD2 (6 bases). The CDR3 length is 17 residues. Between the trimmed V and J ends, which lost 3 bases and 0 bases, there was a span of 16 bases. Germline CDR1 is MGHRA and CDR2 is YSYEKL. Here the CDR3 reads CASSQMLAETSTDTQYF. In nucleotides, the CDR3 is TGCGCCAGCAGCCAGATGTTAGCGGAAACTAGCACAGATACGCAGTATTTT.

The chain combines TRBV28 with TRBJ1-6; 12 nucleotides align to TRBD1. Germline V gives CDR1 MDHEN, CDR2 SYDVKM. V lost 6 bases to trimming and J lost 5 bases; unmatched junction nucleotides: 5. The CDR3 covers 16 residues. The CDR3 is CASRDGTGGDNSPLHF. DNA for the CDR3: TGTGCCAGCAGGGACGGGACAGGGGGCGATAATTCACCCCTCCACTTT. Full variable domain (missing parts from reference TRBV28 and TRBJ1-6): DVKVTQSSRYLVKRTGEKVFLECVQDMDHENMFWYRQDPGLGLRLIYFSYDVKMKEKGDIPEGYSVSREKKERFSLILESASTNQTSMYLCASRDGTGGDNSPLHFGNGTRLTVT.

The rearrangement links TRBV27 to TRBJ1-4; TRBD1 matches 7 bases. The V and J ends lost 0 bases and 7 bases, in that order; junction bases with no gene match: 5. Germline-derived CDR1 and CDR2 are MNHEY and SMNVEV (reference sequence). CDR3 length: 15 residues. The CDR3 reads CASSLSEQGVEKLFF. The CDR3 DNA reads as TGTGCCAGCAGTTTATCGGAGCAGGGGGTTGAAAAACTGTTTTTT.

This sequence joins TRBV6-1 and TRBJ2-7; TRBD2 matches 11 bases. Germline CDR1 is MNHNS and CDR2 is SASEGT. The CDR3 totals 15 residues. V lost 2 bases to trimming and J lost 7 bases; unmatched junction nucleotides: 7. The CDR3 nucleotides are TGTGCCAGCAGTGAAATTAGCGGGAGGGCCGGGGAGCAGTACTTC. Its protein is CASSEISGRAGEQYF.

The chain recombines TRBV3-1 (or the pseudogene TRBV3-2) with TRBJ2-7, with TRBD2 matching 11 bases. This CDR3 has 13 amino acids. J gave up 2 bases and V 9 bases, and 3 bases lay outside the gene matches. CDR1 LGHDT and CDR2 YNNKEL come from the germline V gene (reference sequence). CDR3 nucleotide sequence: TGTGCCAGTAGCGGGAGGGCCACCTACGAGCAGTACTTC. Encoded protein: CASSGRATYEQYF.

The rearrangement uses TRBV28 and TRBJ2-7, with TRBD1 identical over 9 bases. Germline CDR1 reads MDHEN; CDR2 reads SYDVKM. This CDR3 has 15 amino acids. The V and J ends lost 6 bases and 1 base, in that order; junction bases with no gene match: 7. This chain's CDR3 is CASRVTGTGSYEQYF. The CDR3 DNA follows: TGTGCCAGCAGGGTGACCGGGACAGGGTCCTACGAGCAGTACTTC.

The chain joins TRBV5-5 to TRBJ1-1; D unclear. The CDR3 is 14 residues long. With 2 bases removed from V and 0 bases from J, the gap between germline ends came to 8 bases. Germline loops: CDR1 SGHKS, CDR2 YYEKEE (reference sequence). The CDR3 DNA reads as TGTGCCAGCAGCTTAAAACGTATGAACACTGAAGCTTTCTTT. It encodes CASSLKRMNTEAFF.

The chain joins TRBV28 to TRBJ2-1; D is uncertain. The V and J ends lost 4 bases and 8 bases respectively, with 12 bases between them. Germline values: CDR1 MDHEN, CDR2 SYDVKM. The CDR3 is made up of 13 amino acids. The DNA for the CDR3 is TGTGCCAGCAGTTCCATAGCCGCGGATGAGCAGTTCTTC. Residues: CASSSIAADEQFF.

The chain links TRBV2 to TRBJ1-5; D might be TRBD1 (5 bases). The CDR3 spans 16 residues. The germline V and J ends were trimmed by 2 bases and 4 bases, with 15 bases remaining between them. Germline V CDR1 and CDR2: SNHLY, FYNNEI. CDR3 in amino acids: CASSESPFRQNQPQHF. The CDR3 DNA sequence: TGTGCCAGCAGTGAATCCCCTTTCCGACAGAATCAGCCCCAGCATTTT.

The genes are TRBV2 and TRBJ1-1, with D unresolved. The ends were cut back, 8 bases at V and 3 bases at J, with 13 bases in the middle. This CDR3 has 13 amino acids. CDR1 and CDR2 (germline): SNHLY, FYNNEI. The CDR3 nucleotides are TGTGCCAGCGACGTTAGCCCGGACACTGAAGCTTTCTTT. It translates to CASDVSPDTEAFF.

The chain couples TRBV5-4 to TRBJ2-7; TRBD2 aligns across 7 bases. Germline V gene sequence: CDR1 SGHNT, CDR2 YYREEE (reference sequence). V shed 0 bases, J shed 5 bases, and the junction held 5 bases outside the gene matches. The CDR3 has 14 amino acids. The CDR3 DNA reads as TGTGCCAGCAGCTTGGCCCTAGCGGTAAACGAGCAGTACTTC. Translated, it gives CASSLALAVNEQYF. Supplemented by reference TRBV5-4 and TRBJ2-7, the full variable domain reads ETGVTQSPTHLIKTRGQQVTLRCSSQSGHNTVSWYQQALGQGPQFIFQYYREEENGRGNFPPRFSGLQFPNYSSELNVNALELDDSALYLCASSLALAVNEQYFGPGTRLTVT.

V gene TRBV3-1 (or the pseudogene TRBV3-2) combines with J gene TRBJ2-5; 7 bases fit TRBD2. The length of the CDR3 is 15 residues. The V and J ends lost 1 base and 4 bases, in that order; junction bases with no gene match: 6. Per germline, CDR1 LGHDT and CDR2 YNNKEL (reference sequence). The CDR3 loop is CASSQAAAGAETQYF. The CDR3 nucleotides are TGTGCCAGCAGCCAAGCTGCTGCGGGAGCAGAGACCCAGTACTTC.

The rearrangement uses TRBV4-3 and TRBJ2-7; D is perhaps TRBD2 (5 bases). Trimming cost V 4 bases and J 3 bases, with 13 bases left between them. This CDR3 has 14 residues. Per the germline V gene, CDR1 is LGHNA and CDR2 is YSLEER. CDR3 in amino acids: CASSPQEEHYEQYF. The CDR3, as DNA: TGCGCCAGCAGCCCGCAGGAGGAGCACTACGAGCAGTACTTC.

This sequence joins TRBV7-3 and TRBJ2-3; no definite D call. Between the trimmed V and J ends, which lost 5 bases and 6 bases, there was a span of 18 bases. The CDR3 is 15 amino acids. The V gene's germline CDR1 is SGHTA and CDR2 FQGTGA. CDR3 amino acids: CASSPHPHLGDTQYF. CDR3 sequence (DNA): TGTGCCAGCAGCCCACACCCGCACCTCGGGGATACGCAGTATTTT.